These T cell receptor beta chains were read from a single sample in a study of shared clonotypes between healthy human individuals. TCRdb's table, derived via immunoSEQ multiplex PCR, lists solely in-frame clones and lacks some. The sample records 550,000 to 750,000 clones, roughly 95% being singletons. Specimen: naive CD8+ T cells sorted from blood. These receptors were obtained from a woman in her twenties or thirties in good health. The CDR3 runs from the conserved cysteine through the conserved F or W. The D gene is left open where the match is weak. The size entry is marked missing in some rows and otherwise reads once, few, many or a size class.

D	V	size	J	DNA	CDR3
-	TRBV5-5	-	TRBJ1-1	TGTGCCAGCAGACACGAGGGGGTGGCCGCTGAAGCTTTCTTT	CASRHEGVAAEAFF
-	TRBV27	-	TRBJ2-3	TGTGCCAGCATGGTAGGGGGCACAGATACGCAGTATTTT	CASMVGGTDTQYF
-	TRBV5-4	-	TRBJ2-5	TGTGCCAGCAGCCCTCAGGTCGGGGGTCCAGAGACCCAGTACTTC	CASSPQVGGPETQYF
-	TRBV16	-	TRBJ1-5	TGTGCCAGCGGCACGGACGTTCTCAATCAGCCCCAGCATTTT	CASGTDVLNQPQHF
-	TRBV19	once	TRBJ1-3	TGTGCCAGTACCATCGGGGGAAACACCATATATTTT	CASTIGGNTIYF
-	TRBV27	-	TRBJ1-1	TGTGCCATCCAGACCGCTCTGGGGGCTTTCTTT	CAIQTALGAFF
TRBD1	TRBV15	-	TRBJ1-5	TGTGCCACCAGCAGTGGGACAGGGGAGGGCAATCAGCCCCAGCATTTT	CATSSGTGEGNQPQHF
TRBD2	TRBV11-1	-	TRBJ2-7	TGTGCCAGCAGTCAAAGACTAGCGGAGAGGTCCTACGAGCAGTACTTC	CASSQRLAERSYEQYF
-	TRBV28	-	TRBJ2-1	TGTGCCAGCAGTTTCCTCCAGGGAAGGCCGGATGAGCAGTTCTTC	CASSFLQGRPDEQFF
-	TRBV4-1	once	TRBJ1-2	TGCGCCAGCAGCCAAGATCATCCAGGTCGATCTAGTGGCTACACCTTC	CASSQDHPGRSSGYTF
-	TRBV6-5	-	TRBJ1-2	TGTGCCAGCAGCGCGGACAGCTATGGCTACACCTTC	CASSADSYGYTF
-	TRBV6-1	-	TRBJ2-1	TGTGCCAGCAGTGAACGGGAGCCCCCGTTCTACAATGAGCAGTTCTTC	CASSEREPPFYNEQFF
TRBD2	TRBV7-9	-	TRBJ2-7	TGTGCCAGCAGCGGCGGGAGGAGCTCCTACGAGCAGTACTTC	CASSGGRSSYEQYF
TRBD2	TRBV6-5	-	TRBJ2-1	TGTGCCAGCAGTTACTCAAGGGGACTAGCTAATGAGCAGTTCTTC	CASSYSRGLANEQFF
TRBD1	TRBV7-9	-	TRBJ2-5	TGTGCCAGCAGCCTACAGGGGAAAGAGACCCAGTACTTC	CASSLQGKETQYF